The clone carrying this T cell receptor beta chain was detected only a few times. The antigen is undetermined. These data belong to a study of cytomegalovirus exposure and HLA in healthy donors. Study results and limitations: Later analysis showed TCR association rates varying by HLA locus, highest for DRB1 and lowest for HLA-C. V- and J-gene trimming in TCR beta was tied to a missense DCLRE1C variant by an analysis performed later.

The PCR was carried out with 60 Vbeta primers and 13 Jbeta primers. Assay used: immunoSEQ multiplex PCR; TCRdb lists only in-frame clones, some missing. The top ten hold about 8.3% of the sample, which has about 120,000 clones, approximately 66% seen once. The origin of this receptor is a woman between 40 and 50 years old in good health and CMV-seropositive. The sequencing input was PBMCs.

CDR3 loop: CASSSQTGEETQYF. In DNA form, the CDR3 reads TGCGCCAGCAGCTCCCAGACAGGAGAAGAGACCCAGTACTTC. The V gene is TRBV5-1, the J gene TRBJ2-5; D is perhaps TRBD1 (6 bases). V was pared by 3 bases and J by 3 bases, with 12 bases between. This CDR3 is 14 amino acids long. Germline V CDR1 and CDR2: SGHRS, YFSETQ.